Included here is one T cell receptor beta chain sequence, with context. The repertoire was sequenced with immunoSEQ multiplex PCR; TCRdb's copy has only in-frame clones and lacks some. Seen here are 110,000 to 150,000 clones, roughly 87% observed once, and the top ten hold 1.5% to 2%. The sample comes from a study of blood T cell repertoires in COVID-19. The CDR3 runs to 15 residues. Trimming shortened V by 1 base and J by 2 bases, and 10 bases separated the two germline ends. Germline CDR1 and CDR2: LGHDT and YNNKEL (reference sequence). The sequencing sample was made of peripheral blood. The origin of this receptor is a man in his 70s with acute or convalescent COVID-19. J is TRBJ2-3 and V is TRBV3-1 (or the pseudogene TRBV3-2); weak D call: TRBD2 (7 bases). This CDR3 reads CASSQGGGDTDTQYF. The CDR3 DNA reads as TGTGCCAGCAGCCAAGGGGGGGGCGACACAGATACGCAGTATTTT.